This is a list of T cell receptor beta chains from one sample in a study of blood T cells in healthy people across ages. TCRdb called the 5' RACE reads again in MiXCR, with one record for every CDR3 protein. Of about 720,000 distinct CDR3 sequences listed, over 20% are singletons. Sequences were obtained from blood. Source of these receptors: an older man in good health. Both conserved end residues are part of each CDR3. The D gene is left open where the match is weak. Rows give clone size only sometimes, using once, few, many, or a class for an expanded clone.

j_call: TRBJ2-5; clone_size: NA; v_call: TRBV5-1; d_call: NA; cdr3_aa: CASSSGILYQETQYF; cdr3_nt: TGCGCCAGCAGCTCGGGAATCCTGTATCAAGAGACCCAGTACTTC
j_call: TRBJ2-3; clone_size: many; v_call: TRBV3-1; d_call: NA; cdr3_aa: CASSQGPSTDTQYF; cdr3_nt: TGCGCCAGCAGCCAGGGACCCAGCACAGATACGCAGTATTTT
j_call: TRBJ2-5; clone_size: NA; v_call: TRBV28; d_call: TRBD2; cdr3_aa: CVSSISGAETQYF; cdr3_nt: TGTGTCAGCAGTATTAGCGGGGCGGAGACCCAGTACTTC
j_call: TRBJ1-2; clone_size: few; v_call: TRBV27; d_call: NA; cdr3_aa: CASSDRANYGYTF; cdr3_nt: TGTGCCAGCAGTGACAGAGCTAACTATGGCTACACCTTC
j_call: TRBJ2-1; clone_size: few; v_call: TRBV20-1; d_call: NA; cdr3_aa: CSARYRGNEQFF; cdr3_nt: TGCAGTGCTAGGTACCGGGGGAATGAGCAGTTCTTC
j_call: TRBJ2-1; clone_size: NA; v_call: TRBV20-1; d_call: TRBD1; cdr3_aa: CSALGQGSSNEQFF; cdr3_nt: TGCAGTGCCCTGGGACAGGGGTCTTCCAATGAGCAGTTCTTC
j_call: TRBJ1-3; clone_size: NA; v_call: TRBV29-1; d_call: NA; cdr3_aa: CSVVGITGNTIYF; cdr3_nt: TGCAGCGTTGTTGGGATCACTGGAAACACCATATATTTT
j_call: TRBJ1-4; clone_size: few; v_call: TRBV4-1; d_call: TRBD1; cdr3_aa: CASSQDQGTGNPFNEKLFF; cdr3_nt: TGCGCCAGCAGCCAAGATCAGGGGACAGGGAATCCATTTAATGAAAAACTGTTTTTT
j_call: TRBJ1-1; clone_size: NA; v_call: TRBV29-1; d_call: TRBD1; cdr3_aa: CSAQTGANRGTEAFF; cdr3_nt: TGCAGCGCCCAGACAGGGGCGAATAGGGGCACTGAAGCTTTCTTT
j_call: TRBJ2-1; clone_size: few; v_call: TRBV29-1; d_call: NA; cdr3_aa: CSVERGGDNEQFF; cdr3_nt: TGCAGCGTTGAGCGAGGCGGTGACAATGAGCAGTTCTTC
j_call: TRBJ2-7; clone_size: few; v_call: TRBV2; d_call: TRBD2; cdr3_aa: CASSEGSGGGEQYF; cdr3_nt: TGTGCCAGCAGTGAAGGTAGCGGGGGAGGTGAGCAGTACTTC
j_call: TRBJ2-1; clone_size: NA; v_call: TRBV12-3/TRBV12-4; d_call: TRBD2; cdr3_aa: CASSLASGGIYNEQFF; cdr3_nt: TGTGCCAGCAGTTTAGCTAGCGGGGGTATCTACAATGAGCAGTTCTTC
j_call: TRBJ2-7; clone_size: NA; v_call: TRBV6-5; d_call: TRBD1; cdr3_aa: CASRGAHRGRTYEQYF; cdr3_nt: TGTGCCAGCAGAGGTGCTCACAGGGGTAGGACCTACGAGCAGTACTTC
j_call: TRBJ2-5; clone_size: NA; v_call: TRBV6-6; d_call: NA; cdr3_aa: CASSPPGDPETQYF; cdr3_nt: TGTGCCAGCAGCCCCCCGGGGGATCCAGAGACCCAGTACTTC
j_call: TRBJ1-3; clone_size: NA; v_call: TRBV19; d_call: NA; cdr3_aa: CASSITAGSSGNTIYF; cdr3_nt: TGTGCCAGTAGTATTACAGCGGGAAGCTCTGGAAACACCATATATTTT
j_call: TRBJ2-1; clone_size: few; v_call: TRBV5-1; d_call: NA; cdr3_aa: CASSAAANNEQFF; cdr3_nt: TGCGCCAGCAGTGCGGCGGCCAACAATGAGCAGTTTTTC
j_call: TRBJ1-2; clone_size: NA; v_call: TRBV29-1; d_call: TRBD1; cdr3_aa: CSVDGSTGAHGYTF; cdr3_nt: TGCAGCGTTGATGGCTCGACAGGGGCCCATGGCTACACCTTC
j_call: TRBJ2-7; clone_size: many; v_call: TRBV28; d_call: TRBD1; cdr3_aa: CASSEDRGSDEQYF; cdr3_nt: TGTGCCAGCAGCGAAGACAGGGGATCCGACGAGCAGTACTTC